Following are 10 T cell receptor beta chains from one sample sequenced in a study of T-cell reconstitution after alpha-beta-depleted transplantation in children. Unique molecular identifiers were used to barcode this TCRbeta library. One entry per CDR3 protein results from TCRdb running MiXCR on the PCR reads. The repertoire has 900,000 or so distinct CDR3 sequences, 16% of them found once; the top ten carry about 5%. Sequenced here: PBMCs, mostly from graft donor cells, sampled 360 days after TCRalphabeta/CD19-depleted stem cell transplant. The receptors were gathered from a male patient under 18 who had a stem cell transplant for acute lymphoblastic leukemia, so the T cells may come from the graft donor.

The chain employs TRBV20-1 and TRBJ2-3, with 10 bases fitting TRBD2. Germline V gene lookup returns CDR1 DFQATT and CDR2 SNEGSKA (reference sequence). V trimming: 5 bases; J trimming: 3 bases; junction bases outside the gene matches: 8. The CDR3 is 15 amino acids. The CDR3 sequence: CSAPRLAGGTDTQYF. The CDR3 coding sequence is TGCAGTGCTCCTCGACTAGCGGGTGGGACAGATACGCAGTATTTT.

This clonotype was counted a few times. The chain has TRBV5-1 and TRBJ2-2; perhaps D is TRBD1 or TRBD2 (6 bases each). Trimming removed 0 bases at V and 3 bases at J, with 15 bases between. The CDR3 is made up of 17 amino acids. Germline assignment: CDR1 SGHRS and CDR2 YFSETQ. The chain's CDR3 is CASSLAVPGADTGELFF. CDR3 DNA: TGCGCCAGCAGCTTGGCCGTCCCGGGGGCGGACACCGGGGAGCTGTTTTTT.

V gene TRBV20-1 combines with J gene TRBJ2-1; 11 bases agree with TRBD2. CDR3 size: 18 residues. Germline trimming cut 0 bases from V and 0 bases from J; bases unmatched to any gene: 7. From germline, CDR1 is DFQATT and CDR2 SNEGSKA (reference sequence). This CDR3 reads CSARDLLAGGYSYNEQFF. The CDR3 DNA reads TGCAGTGCTAGAGACCTGCTAGCGGGAGGTTACTCCTACAATGAGCAGTTCTTC.

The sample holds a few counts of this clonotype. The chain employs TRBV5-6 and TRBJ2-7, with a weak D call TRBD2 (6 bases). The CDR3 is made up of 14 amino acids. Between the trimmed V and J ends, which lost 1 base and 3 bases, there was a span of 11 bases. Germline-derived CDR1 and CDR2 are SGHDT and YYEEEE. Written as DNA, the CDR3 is TGTGCCAGCAGCTTGCCGGGAGCGGTCTACGAGCAGTACTTC. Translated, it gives CASSLPGAVYEQYF.

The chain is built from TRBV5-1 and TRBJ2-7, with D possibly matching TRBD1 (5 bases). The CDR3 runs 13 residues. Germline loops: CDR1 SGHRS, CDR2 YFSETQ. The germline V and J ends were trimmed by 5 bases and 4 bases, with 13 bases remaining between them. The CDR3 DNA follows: TGCGCCAGCAGAGAGAGACAGCAATACGAGCAGTACTTC. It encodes CASRERQQYEQYF.

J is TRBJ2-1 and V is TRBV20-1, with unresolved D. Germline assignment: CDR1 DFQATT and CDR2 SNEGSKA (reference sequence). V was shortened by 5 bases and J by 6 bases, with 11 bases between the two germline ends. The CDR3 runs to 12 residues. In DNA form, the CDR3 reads TGCAGTGCTTTAAACCCCCTCAATGAGCAGTTCTTC. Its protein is CSALNPLNEQFF.

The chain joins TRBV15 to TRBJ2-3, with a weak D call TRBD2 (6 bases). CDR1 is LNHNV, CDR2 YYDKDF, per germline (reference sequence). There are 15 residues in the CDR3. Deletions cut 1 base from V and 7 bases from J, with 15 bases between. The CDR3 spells CATSRAGGTGYTQYF. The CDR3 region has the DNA TGTGCCACCAGCAGAGCTGGCGGGACCGGGTATACGCAGTATTTT.

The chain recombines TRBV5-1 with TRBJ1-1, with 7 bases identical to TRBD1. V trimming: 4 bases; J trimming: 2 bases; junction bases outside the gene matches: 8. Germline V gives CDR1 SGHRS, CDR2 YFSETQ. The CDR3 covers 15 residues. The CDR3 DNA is TGCGCCAGCAGCCATAACAGGGGAGACAACACTGAAGCTTTCTTT. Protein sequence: CASSHNRGDNTEAFF.

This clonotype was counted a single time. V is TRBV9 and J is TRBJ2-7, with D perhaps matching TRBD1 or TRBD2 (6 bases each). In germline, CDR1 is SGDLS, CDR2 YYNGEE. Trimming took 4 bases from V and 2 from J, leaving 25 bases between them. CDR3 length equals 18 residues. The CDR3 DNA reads TGTGCCAGCAGCCACCACGCAAACGGACAGCGGGTTGCCTACGAGCAGTACTTC. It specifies CASSHHANGQRVAYEQYF.

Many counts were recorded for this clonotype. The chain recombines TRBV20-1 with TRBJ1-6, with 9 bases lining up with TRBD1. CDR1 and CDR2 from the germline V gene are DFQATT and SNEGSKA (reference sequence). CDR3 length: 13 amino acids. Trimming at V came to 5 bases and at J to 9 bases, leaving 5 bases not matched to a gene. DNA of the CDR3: TGCAGTGCTGCCGGGACAGGGACTTCACCCCTCCACTTT. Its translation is CSAAGTGTSPLHF.